A single sample gave rise to the 17 T cell receptor beta chains below, sequenced in a study of neurological immune-mediated disorders. TCRdb recomputed calls from the 5' RACE reads with MiXCR, one row per CDR3 protein. The data hold nearly 60,000 distinct CDR3 sequences, with 3% to 4% observed a single time. The sample was PBMCs. These receptors all stem from a woman aged 55-75 years with multiple sclerosis.

This clonotype occurred many times. The chain uses TRBV5-1 and TRBJ1-1; D might be TRBD1 (6 bases). The ends were cut back, 6 bases at V and 5 bases at J, with 23 bases in the middle. The CDR3 sequence is 16 residues long. Germline V gene data show CDR1 as SGHRS and CDR2 as YFSETQ. This CDR3 is CASTLGPGALGTEAFF. The CDR3 DNA follows: TGCGCCAGCACCCTTGGGCCGGGGGCGTTGGGGACTGAAGCTTTCTTT.

This clonotype was seen at least ten times. This chain connects TRBV10-3 to TRBJ2-2; D might be TRBD2 (5 bases). Germline CDR1 is ENHRY and CDR2 is SYGVKD. CDR3 size: 14 residues. V was pared by 4 bases and J by 6 bases, with 12 bases between. Here the CDR3 reads CAISVRGIAGELFF. The DNA of the CDR3 is TGTGCCATCAGTGTACGAGGGATCGCCGGGGAGCTGTTTTTT.

This clonotype was detected many times. The chain carries TRBV5-5 and TRBJ2-3; no firm D call. The ends were cut back, 0 bases at V and 4 bases at J, with 9 bases in the middle. Per germline, CDR1 SGHKS and CDR2 YYEKEE (reference sequence). The CDR3 spans 14 residues. This CDR3 is CASSLVRIADTQYF. The CDR3 nucleotides read TGTGCCAGCAGCTTGGTAAGGATAGCAGATACGCAGTATTTT.

This clonotype was seen many times. The chain has TRBV19 and TRBJ1-4, with TRBD1 as a possible D gene (5 bases). Germline V gene data show CDR1 as LNHDA and CDR2 as SQIVND (reference sequence). Trimming cost V 7 bases and J 5 bases, with 14 bases left between them. CDR3 length: 14 residues. CDR3 DNA: TGTGCCAGTAAATGGGGCAGCACAAATGAAAAACTGTTTTTT. Amino acids: CASKWGSTNEKLFF.

This clonotype has at least ten counts. This chain joins TRBV7-6 and TRBJ2-1; possibly TRBD2 for D (7 bases). The CDR3 sequence is 17 residues long. From germline, CDR1 is SGHVS and CDR2 FNYEAQ. Trimming took off 3 bases at V and 2 bases at J, with 17 bases between the two ends. The CDR3 bases are TGTGCCAGCAGCTTGTCCTATACGGGGGGCCCCTACAATGAGCAGTTCTTC. Its protein product is CASSLSYTGGPYNEQFF.

This clonotype was seen more than once but under ten times. A much larger clone differs by one base, so this may be a read error. The J gene is TRBJ2-1, the V gene TRBV5-6, with 8 bases that match TRBD2. This CDR3 contains 13 residues. CDR1 is SGHDT, CDR2 YYEEEE, per germline. V lost 2 bases to trimming and J lost 7 bases; unmatched junction nucleotides: 2. This chain's CDR3 is CASSFGTSNEQFF. CDR3 nucleotide sequence: TGTGCCAGCAGCTTCGGGACTAGTAATGAGCAGTTCTTC. The full variable domain, rest sourced from reference TRBV5-6 and TRBJ2-1, is DAGVTQSPTHLIKTRGQQVTLRCSPKSGHDTVSWYQQALGQGPQFIFQYYEEEERQRGNFPDRFSGHQFPNYSSELNVNALLLGDSALYLCASSFGTSNEQFFGPGTRLTVL.

Ten or more counts support this clonotype. This chain joins TRBV6-5 and TRBJ1-1; the D gene is possibly TRBD1 (6 bases). CDR1 and CDR2 (germline): MNHEY, SVGAGI. The V and J ends lost 7 bases and 0 bases respectively, with 15 bases between them. The CDR3 runs 15 residues. This CDR3 is CASTPRGAVNTEAFF. CDR3 nucleotide sequence: TGTGCCAGCACCCCACGGGGGGCGGTGAACACTGAAGCTTTCTTT.

Many counts were recorded for this clonotype. The rearrangement joins TRBV20-1 to TRBJ1-2; 7 nucleotides match TRBD1. The CDR3 sequence is 13 residues long. The V segment lost 4 bases and the J segment 7 bases; nucleotides outside the gene matches: 9. The V gene's germline CDR1 is DFQATT and CDR2 SNEGSKA (reference sequence). CDR3 protein: CSATWAGGIGYTF. In DNA form, the CDR3 reads TGCAGTGCTACCTGGGCAGGGGGGATTGGCTACACCTTC.

This clonotype has ten or more counts. The gene calls are TRBV14 and TRBJ2-1; 10 nucleotides match TRBD2. This CDR3 is built from 17 residues. Germline V gene sequence: CDR1 SGHDN, CDR2 FVKESK. Germline trimming cut 0 bases from V and 5 bases from J; bases unmatched to any gene: 7. CDR3 coding DNA: TGTGCCAGCAGCCAAGATTACCCTAGCGGGGGACACAATGAGCAGTTCTTC. Residues: CASSQDYPSGGHNEQFF.

This clonotype was seen many times. The CDR3 reads CSARSREVYNEQFF. The CDR3 DNA sequence: TGCAGTGCTAGATCCAGGGAGGTGTACAATGAGCAGTTCTTC. The chain combines TRBV20-1 with TRBJ2-1, with D possibly matching TRBD2 (6 bases). Germline lookup yields CDR1 DFQATT and CDR2 SNEGSKA (reference sequence). This CDR3 region has 14 residues. Trimming left V 2 bases short and J 4 bases short, with 12 bases between.

This clonotype was detected many times. CDR3 in amino acids: CASSLSPVGELFF. The CDR3 DNA is TGTGCCAGCAGCCTGTCTCCTGTTGGGGAGCTGTTTTTT. The chain joins TRBV7-3 to TRBJ2-2; D gene uncertain. V was clipped by 5 bases and J by 8 bases, with 12 bases between them. The CDR3 has 13 amino acids. Germline V CDR1 and CDR2: SGHTA, FQGTGA.

The table lists this clonotype with many counts. The rearrangement joins TRBV5-1 to TRBJ1-5, with D possibly being TRBD1 (6 bases). This CDR3 is 15 amino acids long. Germline CDR1 is SGHRS and CDR2 is YFSETQ. V dropped 0 bases and J dropped 4 bases, with 11 bases sitting between them. CDR3 in amino acids: CASSLEGDFNQPQHF. CDR3 DNA sequence: TGCGCCAGCAGCTTGGAGGGGGACTTTAATCAGCCCCAGCATTTT.

At least ten counts were recorded for this clonotype. The V gene is TRBV5-1, the J gene TRBJ1-2; no reliable D call. V shed 3 bases and J shed 4 bases, with 10 bases lying between them. This CDR3 is 13 amino acids long. CDR1 and CDR2 (germline): SGHRS, YFSETQ. The CDR3 reads CASSSRDSYGYTF. CDR3 sequence (DNA): TGCGCCAGCAGCTCCCGGGATTCCTATGGCTACACCTTC.

This clonotype has ten or more counts. The chain combines TRBV20-1 with TRBJ2-7, with D tentatively TRBD1 or TRBD2 (6 bases each). CDR1 is DFQATT and CDR2 is SNEGSKA in the germline V gene (reference sequence). Trimming removed 3 bases at V and 4 bases at J, with 19 bases between. The CDR3 totals 15 residues. The CDR3 DNA sequence: TGCAGTGCTAGGGGGGGCGGATTACTCGATTACGAGCAGTACTTC. As protein: CSARGGGLLDYEQYF.

This clonotype was seen at least ten times. The V call is TRBV7-2, the J call TRBJ2-4; the D is unclear. The CDR3 is 13 amino acids. Trimming cost V 1 base and J 6 bases, with 7 bases left between them. CDR1 is SGHTA and CDR2 is FQGNSA in the germline V gene. CDR3 nucleotide sequence: TGTGCCAGCAGCTTAGGAGGCCTAAACATTCAGTACTTC. It specifies CASSLGGLNIQYF.

This clonotype was observed many times. The chain has TRBV4-1 and TRBJ2-1; TRBD2 agrees at 7 bases. The V gene end was trimmed by 4 bases and the J gene end by 5 bases; junction bases not matched to a gene: 14. Per germline, CDR1 MGHRA and CDR2 YSYEKL. The CDR3 loop spans 17 amino acids. CDR3 coding DNA: TGCGCCAGCAGCCTACCGAGGGCGGGAGTGGCGAACAATGAGCAGTTCTTC. It is translated as CASSLPRAGVANNEQFF.

V gene TRBV18 combines with J gene TRBJ2-3; 7 positions agree with TRBD2. V trimming: 0 bases; J trimming: 3 bases; junction bases outside the gene matches: 6. This CDR3 has 16 amino acids. CDR1 is KGHSH, CDR2 LQKENI, per germline. The CDR3 is CASSPPQAGTTDTQYF. DNA of the CDR3: TGTGCCAGCTCACCACCCCAAGCGGGGACGACAGATACGCAGTATTTT. The full variable domain, completed using reference TRBV18 and TRBJ2-3, is NAGVMQNPRHLVRRRGQEARLRCSPMKGHSHVYWYRQLPEEGLKFMVYLQKENIIDESGMPKERFSAEFPKEGPSILRIQQVVRGDSAAYFCASSPPQAGTTDTQYFGPGTRLTVL.